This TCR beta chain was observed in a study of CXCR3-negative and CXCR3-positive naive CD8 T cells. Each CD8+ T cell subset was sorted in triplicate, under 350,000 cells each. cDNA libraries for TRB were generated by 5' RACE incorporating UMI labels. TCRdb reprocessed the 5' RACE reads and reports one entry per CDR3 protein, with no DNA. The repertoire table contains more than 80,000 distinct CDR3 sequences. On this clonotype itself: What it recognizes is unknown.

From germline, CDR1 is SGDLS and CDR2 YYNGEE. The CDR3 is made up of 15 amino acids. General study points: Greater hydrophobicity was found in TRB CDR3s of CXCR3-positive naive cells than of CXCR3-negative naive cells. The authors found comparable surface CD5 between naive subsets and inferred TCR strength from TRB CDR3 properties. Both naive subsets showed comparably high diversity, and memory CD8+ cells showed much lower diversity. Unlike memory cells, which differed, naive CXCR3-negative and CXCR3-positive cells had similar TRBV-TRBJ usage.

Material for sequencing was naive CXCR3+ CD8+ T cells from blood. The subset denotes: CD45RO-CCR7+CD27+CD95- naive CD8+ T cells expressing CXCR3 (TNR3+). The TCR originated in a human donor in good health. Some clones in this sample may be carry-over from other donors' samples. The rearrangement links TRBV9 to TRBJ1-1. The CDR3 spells CASSVYTGANTEAFF.